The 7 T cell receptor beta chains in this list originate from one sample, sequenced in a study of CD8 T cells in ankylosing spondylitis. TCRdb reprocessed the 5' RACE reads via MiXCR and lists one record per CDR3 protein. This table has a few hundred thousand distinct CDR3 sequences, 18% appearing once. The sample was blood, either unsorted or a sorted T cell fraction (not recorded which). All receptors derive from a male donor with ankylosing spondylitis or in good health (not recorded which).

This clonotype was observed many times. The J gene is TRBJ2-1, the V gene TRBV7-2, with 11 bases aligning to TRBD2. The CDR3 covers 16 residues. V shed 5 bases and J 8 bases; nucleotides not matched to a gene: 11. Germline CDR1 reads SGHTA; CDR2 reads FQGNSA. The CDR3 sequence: CASSGPGLAVSHEQFF. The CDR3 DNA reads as TGTGCCAGCAGCGGGCCGGGACTAGCGGTTTCGCATGAGCAGTTCTTC.

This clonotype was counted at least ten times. CDR3 in amino acids: CASSQIVGMNTEAFF. The CDR3 DNA follows: TGCGCCAGCAGCCAAATTGTAGGGATGAACACTGAAGCTTTCTTT. V usage is TRBV4-1 and J usage is TRBJ1-1, with no clear D. The V and J ends lost 2 bases and 0 bases respectively, with 10 bases between them. The CDR3 contains 15 residues. Germline V gene lookup returns CDR1 MGHRA and CDR2 YSYEKL.

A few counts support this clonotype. In DNA, the CDR3 is TGCAGCGTTACGGGACCCACTTTGGGGGCGCAGTATTTT. Its protein is CSVTGPTLGAQYF. The chain has TRBV29-1 and TRBJ2-3; TRBD1 or TRBD2 may be the D gene (5 bases each). The germline V and J ends were trimmed by 5 bases and 10 bases, with 19 bases remaining between them. CDR1 and CDR2 from the germline V gene are SQVTM and ANQGSEA. There are 13 residues in the CDR3.

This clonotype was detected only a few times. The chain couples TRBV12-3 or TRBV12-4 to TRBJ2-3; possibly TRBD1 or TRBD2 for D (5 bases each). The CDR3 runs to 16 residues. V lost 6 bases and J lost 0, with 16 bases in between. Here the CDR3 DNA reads TGTGCCAGCAGCATGGGGGTGGCCTCTAGCACAGATACGCAGTATTTT. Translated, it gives CASSMGVASSTDTQYF.

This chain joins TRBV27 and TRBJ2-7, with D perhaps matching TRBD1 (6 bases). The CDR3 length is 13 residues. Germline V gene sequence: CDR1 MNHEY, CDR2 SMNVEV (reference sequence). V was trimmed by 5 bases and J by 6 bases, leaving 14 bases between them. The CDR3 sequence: CASSGSGVSEQYF. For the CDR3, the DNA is TGTGCCAGCAGTGGCTCAGGGGTGAGCGAGCAGTACTTC.

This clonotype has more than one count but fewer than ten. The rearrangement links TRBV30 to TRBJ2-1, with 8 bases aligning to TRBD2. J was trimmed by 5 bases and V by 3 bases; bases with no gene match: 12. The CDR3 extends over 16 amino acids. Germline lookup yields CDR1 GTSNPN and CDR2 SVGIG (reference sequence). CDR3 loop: CAWSPLDSGDNNEQFF. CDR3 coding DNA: TGTGCCTGGAGCCCCTTGGATAGCGGGGATAACAATGAGCAGTTCTTC.

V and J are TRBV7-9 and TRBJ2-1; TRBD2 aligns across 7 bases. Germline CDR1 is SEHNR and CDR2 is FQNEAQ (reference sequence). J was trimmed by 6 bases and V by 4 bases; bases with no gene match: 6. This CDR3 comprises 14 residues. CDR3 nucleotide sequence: TGTGCCAGCAGCTCGGGACTACGTCTCAATGAGCAGTTCTTC. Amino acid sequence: CASSSGLRLNEQFF.